Listed below are T cell receptor beta chains from one sample, sequenced in a study of OX40 agonist ivuxolimab in advanced cancers. Clones were read by immunoSEQ multiplex PCR, and TCRdb kept only the in-frame ones, dropping some. This table holds roughly 130,000 clones, 80% to 95% found once. This material consisted of CD4+ or CD8+ T cells sorted from blood, taken in a trial of the OX40 agonist ivuxolimab. Every receptor here comes from an adult with an advanced solid tumor such as melanoma, head and neck, liver or kidney cancer. Both conserved end residues are part of each CDR3. Each record gives: clone size, J gene, V gene, D gene, CDR3 protein, CDR3 DNA. A D gene is named only where the DNA matches it firmly. Clone size is stated in some rows and not others, as once, few, many or a class when expanded.

clone_size: once
j_call: TRBJ1-6
v_call: TRBV5-1
d_call: TRBD1
cdr3_aa: CASSWGDRGNSPLHF
cdr3_nt: TGCGCCAGCAGCTGGGGGGACAGGGGGAATTCACCCCTCCACTTT

clone_size: .
j_call: TRBJ1-1
v_call: TRBV28
d_call: .
cdr3_aa: CASSKQGWTSEAFF
cdr3_nt: TGTGCCAGCAGCAAACAGGGATGGACTAGTGAAGCTTTCTTT

clone_size: .
j_call: TRBJ2-3
v_call: TRBV5-6
d_call: .
cdr3_aa: CASSPPRAGNTDTQYF
cdr3_nt: TGTGCCAGCAGCCCTCCTAGGGCGGGGAACACAGATACGCAGTATTTT

clone_size: .
j_call: TRBJ1-1
v_call: TRBV9
d_call: TRBD1
cdr3_aa: CASSVATGTGQAFF
cdr3_nt: TGTGCCAGCAGCGTAGCTACAGGGACAGGGCAAGCTTTCTTT

clone_size: once
j_call: TRBJ2-2
v_call: TRBV4-2
d_call: TRBD2
cdr3_aa: CASSQDLAGGLNTGELFF
cdr3_nt: TGTGCCAGCAGCCAAGATCTGGCGGGGGGCTTGAACACCGGGGAGCTGTTTTTT

clone_size: .
j_call: TRBJ2-1
v_call: TRBV7-3
d_call: .
cdr3_aa: CASSRGTRGNEQFF
cdr3_nt: TGTGCCAGCAGCCGAGGAACAAGGGGTAATGAGCAGTTCTTC

clone_size: .
j_call: TRBJ1-1
v_call: TRBV18
d_call: TRBD1
cdr3_aa: CASSPMGQMNTEAFF
cdr3_nt: TGTGCCAGCTCACCAATGGGACAGATGAACACTGAAGCTTTCTTT

clone_size: .
j_call: TRBJ1-4
v_call: TRBV28
d_call: .
cdr3_aa: CASSLSSTGAGEKLFF
cdr3_nt: TGTGCCAGCAGTCTCTCCTCGACAGGAGCGGGTGAAAAACTGTTTTTT

clone_size: once
j_call: TRBJ1-5
v_call: TRBV6-5
d_call: .
cdr3_aa: CASTRDYSNQPQHF
cdr3_nt: TGTGCCAGCACGCGAGATTATAGCAATCAGCCCCAGCATTTT

clone_size: .
j_call: TRBJ1-4
v_call: TRBV28
d_call: .
cdr3_aa: CASSFPDEEKLFF
cdr3_nt: TGTGCCAGCAGTTTTCCAGATGAGGAAAAACTGTTTTTT

clone_size: .
j_call: TRBJ2-1
v_call: TRBV6-5
d_call: .
cdr3_aa: CASSYRQASSYNEQFF
cdr3_nt: TGTGCCAGCAGTTACCGTCAGGCTAGCTCCTACAATGAGCAGTTCTTC

clone_size: .
j_call: TRBJ1-4
v_call: TRBV2
d_call: TRBD1
cdr3_aa: CASTIGQGPVKLFF
cdr3_nt: TGTGCCAGCACCATAGGACAGGGGCCGGTAAAACTGTTTTTT

clone_size: once
j_call: TRBJ1-1
v_call: TRBV28
d_call: TRBD1
cdr3_aa: CASSPPGQGNTEAFF
cdr3_nt: TGTGCCAGCAGTCCACCCGGACAGGGGAACACTGAAGCTTTCTTT

clone_size: .
j_call: TRBJ1-2
v_call: TRBV6-5
d_call: .
cdr3_aa: CASSYGSQLANYGYTF
cdr3_nt: TGTGCCAGCAGTTACGGTTCTCAGTTAGCTAACTATGGCTACACCTTC

clone_size: .
j_call: TRBJ2-2
v_call: TRBV7-9
d_call: TRBD2
cdr3_aa: CASSPGASGRLNTGELFF
cdr3_nt: TGTGCCAGCAGCCCTGGGGCTAGCGGGAGACTGAACACCGGGGAGCTGTTTTTT

clone_size: .
j_call: TRBJ2-7
v_call: TRBV28
d_call: .
cdr3_aa: CASSLGYYEQYF
cdr3_nt: TGTGCCAGCAGTTTGGGGTACTACGAGCAGTACTTC

clone_size: .
j_call: TRBJ2-5
v_call: TRBV14
d_call: .
cdr3_aa: CASSPFDGGTQYF
cdr3_nt: TGTGCCAGCAGCCCCTTCGATGGAGGGACCCAGTACTTC

clone_size: .
j_call: TRBJ1-6
v_call: TRBV28
d_call: TRBD1
cdr3_aa: CASSPRTGGNSPLHF
cdr3_nt: TGTGCCAGCAGTCCCCGGACAGGGGGGAATTCACCCCTCCACTTT

clone_size: .
j_call: TRBJ2-7
v_call: TRBV5-6
d_call: .
cdr3_aa: CASSLILSYEQYF
cdr3_nt: TGTGCCAGCAGCTTGATATTAAGCTACGAGCAGTACTTC

clone_size: .
j_call: TRBJ1-5
v_call: TRBV19
d_call: TRBD1
cdr3_aa: CASSTQARGRGNQPQHF
cdr3_nt: TGTGCCAGTAGTACTCAGGCCAGGGGGCGGGGCAATCAGCCCCAGCATTTT

clone_size: .
j_call: TRBJ1-1
v_call: TRBV6-6
d_call: .
cdr3_aa: CATRVSNTEAFF
cdr3_nt: TGTGCCACCCGGGTTTCGAACACTGAAGCTTTCTTT

clone_size: .
j_call: TRBJ1-6
v_call: TRBV28
d_call: TRBD1
cdr3_aa: CASSTLRGNSPLHF
cdr3_nt: TGTGCCAGCAGTACTCTCAGGGGGAATTCACCCCTCCACTTT

clone_size: .
j_call: TRBJ1-6
v_call: TRBV4-3
d_call: TRBD1
cdr3_aa: CASSPRDRGNSPLHF
cdr3_nt: TGCGCCAGCAGCCCCCGGGACAGGGGTAATTCACCCCTCCACTTT

clone_size: .
j_call: TRBJ2-1
v_call: TRBV4-3
d_call: TRBD2
cdr3_aa: CASSQAPSLELAGNEQFF
cdr3_nt: TGCGCCAGCAGCCAAGCCCCCTCGCTGGAGCTAGCGGGAAATGAGCAGTTCTTC

clone_size: .
j_call: TRBJ2-1
v_call: TRBV7-7
d_call: .
cdr3_aa: CASSLEVGPYNEQFF
cdr3_nt: TGTGCCAGCAGCTTAGAGGTGGGGCCTTACAATGAGCAGTTCTTC

clone_size: .
j_call: TRBJ1-1
v_call: TRBV2
d_call: .
cdr3_aa: CASSEAVTANTEAFF
cdr3_nt: TGTGCCAGCAGTGAAGCCGTGACGGCGAACACTGAAGCTTTCTTT

clone_size: once
j_call: TRBJ1-3
v_call: TRBV7-9
d_call: .
cdr3_aa: CASSLRLSGNTIYF
cdr3_nt: TGTGCCAGCAGCTTACGGCTCTCTGGAAACACCATATATTTT

clone_size: .
j_call: TRBJ1-3
v_call: TRBV5-5
d_call: TRBD1
cdr3_aa: CASSLFSGGLGGNTIYF
cdr3_nt: TGTGCCAGCAGCTTGTTTTCAGGGGGGCTAGGCGGAAACACCATATATTTT

clone_size: .
j_call: TRBJ1-1
v_call: TRBV6-5
d_call: TRBD1
cdr3_aa: CASSNHRGRTPEAFF
cdr3_nt: TGTGCCAGCAGCAACCACAGGGGTCGGACCCCTGAAGCTTTCTTT

clone_size: few
j_call: TRBJ1-5
v_call: TRBV15
d_call: .
cdr3_aa: CATSRALTEEPQHF
cdr3_nt: TGTGCCACCAGCAGAGCCTTGACCGAGGAGCCCCAGCATTTT

clone_size: .
j_call: TRBJ2-3
v_call: TRBV18
d_call: .
cdr3_aa: CASSLTSPTDTQYF
cdr3_nt: TGTGCCAGCTCACTAACTAGTCCCACAGATACGCAGTATTTT

clone_size: .
j_call: TRBJ1-5
v_call: TRBV6-6
d_call: .
cdr3_aa: CASSYGQLYSNQPQHF
cdr3_nt: TGTGCCAGCAGTTACGGACAGCTTTATAGCAATCAGCCCCAGCATTTT

clone_size: .
j_call: TRBJ1-1
v_call: TRBV6-5
d_call: .
cdr3_aa: CASKNSGITEAFF
cdr3_nt: TGTGCCAGCAAGAACAGCGGAATCACTGAAGCTTTCTTT

clone_size: .
j_call: TRBJ2-1
v_call: TRBV28
d_call: .
cdr3_aa: CASRPTSYNEQFF
cdr3_nt: TGTGCCAGCAGGCCGACTTCCTACAATGAGCAGTTCTTC

clone_size: .
j_call: TRBJ2-2
v_call: TRBV28
d_call: TRBD2
cdr3_aa: CASSLWTSGGVANTGELFF
cdr3_nt: TGTGCCAGCAGTCTTTGGACTAGCGGGGGAGTCGCGAACACCGGGGAGCTGTTTTTT

clone_size: once
j_call: TRBJ2-7
v_call: TRBV6-1
d_call: .
cdr3_aa: CASSGVTVSYEQYF
cdr3_nt: TGTGCCAGCAGTGGTGTTACTGTATCCTACGAGCAGTACTTC

clone_size: .
j_call: TRBJ2-2
v_call: TRBV25-1
d_call: TRBD1
cdr3_aa: CASSYRGTVGPTGELFF
cdr3_nt: TGTGCCAGCAGTTACAGGGGGACAGTGGGACCTACCGGGGAGCTGTTTTTT

clone_size: .
j_call: TRBJ2-7
v_call: TRBV14
d_call: .
cdr3_aa: CASSQVARTIPHEQYF
cdr3_nt: TGTGCCAGCAGCCAAGTCGCTAGAACTATTCCCCACGAGCAGTACTTC

clone_size: .
j_call: TRBJ1-3
v_call: TRBV28
d_call: .
cdr3_aa: CASRQGGSGNTIYF
cdr3_nt: TGTGCCAGCAGGCAGGGAGGCTCTGGAAACACCATATATTTT

clone_size: .
j_call: TRBJ1-3
v_call: TRBV7-2
d_call: .
cdr3_aa: CASSPDSGNTIYF
cdr3_nt: TGTGCCAGCAGTCCAGACTCTGGAAACACCATATATTTT

clone_size: .
j_call: TRBJ2-1
v_call: TRBV5-1
d_call: .
cdr3_aa: CATGVLGSYNEQFF
cdr3_nt: TGCGCCACAGGGGTTCTAGGCTCCTACAATGAGCAGTTCTTC

clone_size: .
j_call: TRBJ2-7
v_call: TRBV7-2
d_call: TRBD2
cdr3_aa: CASSSGGRYEQYF
cdr3_nt: TGTGCCAGCTCGAGCGGGGGGCGCTACGAGCAGTACTTC

clone_size: few
j_call: TRBJ2-7
v_call: TRBV10-3
d_call: .
cdr3_aa: CAISERGYEQYF
cdr3_nt: TGTGCCATCAGTGAAAGGGGCTACGAGCAGTACTTC

clone_size: .
j_call: TRBJ1-5
v_call: TRBV10-3
d_call: TRBD1
cdr3_aa: CAISLTGANQPQHF
cdr3_nt: TGTGCCATCAGTTTGACAGGGGCGAATCAGCCCCAGCATTTT

clone_size: few
j_call: TRBJ2-7
v_call: TRBV6-1
d_call: TRBD1
cdr3_aa: CASTDRGFRSYEQYF
cdr3_nt: TGTGCCAGCACGGACAGGGGGTTTCGATCCTACGAGCAGTACTTC

clone_size: .
j_call: TRBJ1-6
v_call: TRBV7-6
d_call: .
cdr3_aa: CASSLGQVGDSPLHF
cdr3_nt: TGTGCCAGCAGCTTAGGTCAGGTCGGAGATTCACCCCTCCACTTT

clone_size: .
j_call: TRBJ1-1
v_call: TRBV7-3
d_call: TRBD1
cdr3_aa: CASSSRTGEGTEAFF
cdr3_nt: TGTGCCAGCAGCTCAAGGACAGGCGAGGGCACTGAAGCTTTCTTT

clone_size: .
j_call: TRBJ2-7
v_call: TRBV6-5
d_call: .
cdr3_aa: CASRRGASYEQYF
cdr3_nt: TGTGCCAGCAGGAGGGGGGCATCCTACGAGCAGTACTTC

clone_size: .
j_call: TRBJ1-2
v_call: TRBV19
d_call: TRBD1
cdr3_aa: CATKGAGRANYGYTF
cdr3_nt: TGTGCCACCAAGGGGGCAGGACGGGCTAACTATGGCTACACCTTC

clone_size: .
j_call: TRBJ2-7
v_call: TRBV19
d_call: .
cdr3_aa: CASSNPGTGSYEQYF
cdr3_nt: TGTGCCAGTAGTAACCCCGGGACCGGATCCTACGAGCAGTACTTC

clone_size: .
j_call: TRBJ1-1
v_call: TRBV6-5
d_call: .
cdr3_aa: CASRRGLDTEAFF
cdr3_nt: TGTGCCAGCAGAAGGGGGTTGGACACTGAAGCTTTCTTT

clone_size: once
j_call: TRBJ2-1
v_call: TRBV7-9
d_call: TRBD2
cdr3_aa: CASSWTSGRAGNEQFF
cdr3_nt: TGTGCCAGCAGCTGGACTAGCGGGAGGGCCGGCAATGAGCAGTTCTTC